The T cell receptor (beta chain) described here comes from a study of shared clonotypes between healthy human individuals. Data came from immunoSEQ multiplex PCR; TCRdb stores just in-frame clones and leaves some out. The sample has over a million clones, roughly 70% seen once; the top ten hold over 1.3%. CDR3 length: 14 amino acids. V was trimmed by 4 bases and J by 7 bases, leaving 13 bases between them. Germline V gene sequence: CDR1 MNHNS, CDR2 SASEGT. J is TRBJ2-2 and V is TRBV6-1; TRBD1 might be the D (5 bases). The receptor comes from a man younger than 35 in good health. The specimen was memory CD4+ T cells sorted from blood. Subset: CD45RA-negative fraction. CDR3 region: CASSGTRAGGELFF. DNA for the CDR3: TGTGCCAGCAGTGGGACCAGGGCCGGCGGGGAGCTGTTTTTT.